This T cell receptor beta chain was documented in a study of blood T cell repertoires in COVID-19. Study-level background: Samples representing acute and convalescent COVID-19 were sourced from the United States, Italy and Spain. T cells, B-cell-depleted T cells, or PBMCs provided the cDNA or gDNA that served as material.

The CDR3 runs to 15 residues. CDR1 and CDR2 from the germline V gene are LNHDA and SQIVND (reference sequence). V shed 3 bases and J 7 bases; nucleotides not matched to a gene: 5. Profiled with immunoSEQ multiplex PCR; TCRdb holds only in-frame clones, not every one. The data show about 240,000 clones, 86% seen once. This clonotype was sampled from an elderly man with acute or convalescent COVID-19. The chain joins TRBV19 to TRBJ1-5, with 11 nucleotides matching TRBD1. Sequencing was done on a sample of peripheral blood. CDR3 in DNA: TGTGCCAGTAGTATGGGACAGGGGGTTGGGCAGCCCCAGCATTTT. Encoded protein: CASSMGQGVGQPQHF.